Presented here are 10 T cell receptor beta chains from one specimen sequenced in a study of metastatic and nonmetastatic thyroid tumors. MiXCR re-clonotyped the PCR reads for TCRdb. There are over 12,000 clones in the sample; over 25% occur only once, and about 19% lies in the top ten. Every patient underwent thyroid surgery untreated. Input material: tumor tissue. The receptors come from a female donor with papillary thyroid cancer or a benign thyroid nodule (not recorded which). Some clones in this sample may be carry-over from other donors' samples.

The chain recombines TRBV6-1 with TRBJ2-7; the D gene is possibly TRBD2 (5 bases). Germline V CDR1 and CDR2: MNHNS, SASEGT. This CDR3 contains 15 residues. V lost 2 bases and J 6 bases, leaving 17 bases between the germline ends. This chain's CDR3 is CASSERDPRVPEQYF. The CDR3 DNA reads TGTGCCAGCAGTGAACGGGATCCTAGAGTCCCCGAGCAGTACTTC.

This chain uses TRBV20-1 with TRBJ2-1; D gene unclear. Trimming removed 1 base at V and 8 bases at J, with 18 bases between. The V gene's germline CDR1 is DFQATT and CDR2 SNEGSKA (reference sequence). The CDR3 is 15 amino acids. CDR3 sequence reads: CSARVPGPQTHEQFF. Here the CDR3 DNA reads TGCAGTGCTAGAGTCCCCGGGCCCCAGACCCATGAGCAGTTCTTC.

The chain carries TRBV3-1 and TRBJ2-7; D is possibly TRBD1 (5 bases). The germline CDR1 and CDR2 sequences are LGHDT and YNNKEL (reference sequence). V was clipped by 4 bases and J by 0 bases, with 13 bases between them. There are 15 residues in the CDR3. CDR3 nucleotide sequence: TGTGCCAGCAGCCCCGACAGCACGACCTCCTACGAGCAGTACTTC. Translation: CASSPDSTTSYEQYF.

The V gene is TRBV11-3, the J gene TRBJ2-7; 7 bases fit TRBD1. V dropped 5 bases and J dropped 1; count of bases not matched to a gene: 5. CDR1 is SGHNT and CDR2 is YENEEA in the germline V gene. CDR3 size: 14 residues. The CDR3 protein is CASSPRDSSYEQYF. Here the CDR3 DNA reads TGTGCCAGCAGCCCTCGGGACAGTTCCTACGAGCAGTACTTC.

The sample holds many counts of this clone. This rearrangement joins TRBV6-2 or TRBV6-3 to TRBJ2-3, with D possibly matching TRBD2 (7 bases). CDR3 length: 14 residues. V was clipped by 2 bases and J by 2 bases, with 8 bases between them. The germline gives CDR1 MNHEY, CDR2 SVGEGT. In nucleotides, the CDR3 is TGTGCCAGCAGTTACGGGGGGGCCACAGATACGCAGTATTTT. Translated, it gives CASSYGGATDTQYF.

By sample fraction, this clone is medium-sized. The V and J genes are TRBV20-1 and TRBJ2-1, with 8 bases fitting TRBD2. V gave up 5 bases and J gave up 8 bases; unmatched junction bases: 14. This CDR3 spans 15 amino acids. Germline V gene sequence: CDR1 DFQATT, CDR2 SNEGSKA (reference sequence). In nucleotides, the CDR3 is TGCAGTGCTCAGGCGGGGGGCGAACCGAGCCATGAGCAGTTCTTC. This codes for CSAQAGGEPSHEQFF.

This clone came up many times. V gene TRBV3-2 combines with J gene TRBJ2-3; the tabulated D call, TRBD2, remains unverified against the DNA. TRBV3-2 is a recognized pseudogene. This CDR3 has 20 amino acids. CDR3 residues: CASSPGWVVAGGPLADTQYF. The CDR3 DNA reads TGTGCCAGCAGCCCTGGGTGGGTCGTAGCGGGGGGGCCCCTAGCAGATACGCAGTATTTT.

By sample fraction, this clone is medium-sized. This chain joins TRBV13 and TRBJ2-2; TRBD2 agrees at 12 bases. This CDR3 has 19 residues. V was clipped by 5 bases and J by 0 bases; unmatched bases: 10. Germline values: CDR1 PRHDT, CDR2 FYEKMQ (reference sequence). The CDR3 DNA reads TGTGCCAGCAGCGCCCGTAGGACTAGCGGGGTCGCGAACACCGGGGAGCTGTTTTTT. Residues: CASSARRTSGVANTGELFF. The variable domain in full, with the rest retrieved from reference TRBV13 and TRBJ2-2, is AAGVIQSPRHLIKEKRETATLKCYPIPRHDTVYWYQQGPGQDPQFLISFYEKMQSDKGSIPDRFSAQQFSDYHSELNMSSLELGDSALYFCASSARRTSGVANTGELFFGEGSRLTVL.

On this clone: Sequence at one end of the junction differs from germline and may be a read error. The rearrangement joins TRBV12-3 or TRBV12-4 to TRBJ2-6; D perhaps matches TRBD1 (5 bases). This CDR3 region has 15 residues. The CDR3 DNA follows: TGTGCCAGCAGCTATCGGCGCTCTGGGGCCAACTTCCTGACTTTC. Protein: CASSYRRSGANFLTF.

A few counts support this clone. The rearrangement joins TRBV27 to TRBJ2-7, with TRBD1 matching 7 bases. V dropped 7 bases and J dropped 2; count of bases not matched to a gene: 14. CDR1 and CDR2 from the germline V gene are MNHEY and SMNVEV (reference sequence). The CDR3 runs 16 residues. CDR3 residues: CASNINGQDKPYEQYF. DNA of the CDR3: TGTGCCAGCAATATTAACGGACAGGATAAACCCTACGAGCAGTACTTC.